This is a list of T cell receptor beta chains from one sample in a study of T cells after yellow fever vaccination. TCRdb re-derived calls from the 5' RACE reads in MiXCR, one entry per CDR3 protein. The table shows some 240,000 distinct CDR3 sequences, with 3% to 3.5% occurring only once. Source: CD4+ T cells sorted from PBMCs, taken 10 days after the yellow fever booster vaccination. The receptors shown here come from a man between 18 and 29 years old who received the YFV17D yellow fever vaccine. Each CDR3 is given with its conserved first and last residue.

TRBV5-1,CASHARENTEAFF
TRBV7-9,CASRRPTGADYNSPLHF
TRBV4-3,CASSITGVPNEQFF
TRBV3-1,CASSQGNVLTF
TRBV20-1,CSASGTSDTYEQYF
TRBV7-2,CASSLPGQDTQYF
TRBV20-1,CSARDARSFANTGELFF
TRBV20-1,CSARDGGRGPTGELFF
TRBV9,CASSRAEGQSRSPLHF
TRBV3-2,CASSREHSGQGAGANVLTF
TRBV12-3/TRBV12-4,CASSFNRVVGYTF
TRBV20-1,CSAKRSIVGETQYF
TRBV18,CASSPSSPVGEETQYF
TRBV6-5,CASSYDRDGNQPQHF
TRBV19,CAVGKAGTDTQYF
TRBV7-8,CASSPDGRQETQYF
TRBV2,CAGANREGTEAFF
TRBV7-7,CASSRTGDTGELFF
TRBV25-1,CASTKRGVETDTQYF
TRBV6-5,CASSNSLSGNTIYF
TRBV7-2,CASRRDPTGDTQYF
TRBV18,CASSSQAENTEAFF
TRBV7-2,CASSSRGSSVELFF
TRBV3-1,CASSQDFRTTDTQYF
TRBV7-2,CASSPTRTPLEAFF
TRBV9,CASSVGIGGGKTQYF
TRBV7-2,CASSSRQDYEQYF
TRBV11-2,CASRFRPPNTEAFF
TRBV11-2,CASSRYTGPSGEKLFF
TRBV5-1,CASSQGPPPNTGELFF
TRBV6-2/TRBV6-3,CASTSTQGLYEQYF
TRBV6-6,CASGFRRGETQYF
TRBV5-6,CASRPLAGGFYNEQFF
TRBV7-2,CASSPQAGSYNEQFF
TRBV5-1,CASSLISGAEAFF
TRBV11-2,CASSLDQNTEAFF
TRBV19,CASSTTTTHNSPLHF
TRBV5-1,CASSAGYNEQFF
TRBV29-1,CSVEENRAAPETQYF
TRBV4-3,CASSQDGSEQFF
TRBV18,CASSLDRTYGYTF
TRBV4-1,CASSPQGTADYGYTF
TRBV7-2,CASSLTEGNTIYF
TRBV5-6,CASRKGPGSQQYF
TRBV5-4,CASSFDRGGLGETQYF
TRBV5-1,CASRPGHRGNTEAFF
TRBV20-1,CSAPDRGLEKLFF
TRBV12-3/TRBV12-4,CASSFLLYRGKNYGYTF
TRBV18,CASSLRTGGENTEAFF
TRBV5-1,CASRKGLNTEAFF
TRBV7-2,CASGERGNTIYF
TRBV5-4,CASSSRKSGDFTDTQYF
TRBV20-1,CSARTRNNSPLHF
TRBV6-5,CASSYSHRVSSGNTIYF